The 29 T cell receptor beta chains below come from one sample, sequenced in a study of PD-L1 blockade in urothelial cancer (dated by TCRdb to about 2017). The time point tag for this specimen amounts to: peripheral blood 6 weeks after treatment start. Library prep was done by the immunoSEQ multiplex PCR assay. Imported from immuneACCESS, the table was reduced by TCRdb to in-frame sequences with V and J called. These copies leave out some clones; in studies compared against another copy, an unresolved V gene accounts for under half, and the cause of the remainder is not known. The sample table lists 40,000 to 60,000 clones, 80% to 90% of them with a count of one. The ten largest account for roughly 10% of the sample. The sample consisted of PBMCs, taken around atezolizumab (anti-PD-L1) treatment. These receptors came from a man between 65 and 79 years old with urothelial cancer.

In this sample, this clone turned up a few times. CDR3 nucleotides: TGTGCCAGCAGCTCAGATAGCGGGAGCTCCTACAATGAGCAGTTCTTC. Translation gives CASSSDSGSSYNEQFF. This sequence joins TRBV5-4 and TRBJ2-1, with 9 bases lining up with TRBD2. This CDR3 spans 16 amino acids. V lost 3 bases to trimming and J lost 0 bases; unmatched junction nucleotides: 4. From germline, CDR1 is SGHNT and CDR2 YYREEE (reference sequence).

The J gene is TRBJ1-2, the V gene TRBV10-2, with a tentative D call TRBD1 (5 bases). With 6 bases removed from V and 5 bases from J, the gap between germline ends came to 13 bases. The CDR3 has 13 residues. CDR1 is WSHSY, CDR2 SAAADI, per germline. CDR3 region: CASRATDKYGYTF. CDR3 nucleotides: TGCGCCAGCAGGGCGACAGATAAGTATGGCTACACCTTC.

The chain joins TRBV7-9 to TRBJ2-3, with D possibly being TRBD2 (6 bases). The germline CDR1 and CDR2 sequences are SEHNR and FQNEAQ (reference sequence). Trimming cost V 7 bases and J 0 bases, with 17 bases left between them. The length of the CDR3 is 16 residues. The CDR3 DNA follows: TGTGCCAGCACCTCTTTTCTGGGGACTAGCACAGATACGCAGTATTTT. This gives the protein CASTSFLGTSTDTQYF.

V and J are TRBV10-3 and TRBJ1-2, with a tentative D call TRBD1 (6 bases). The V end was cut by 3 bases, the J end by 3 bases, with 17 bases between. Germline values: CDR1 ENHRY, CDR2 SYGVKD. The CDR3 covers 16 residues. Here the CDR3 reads CAISDGGADLDYGYTF. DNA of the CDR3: TGTGCCATCAGTGATGGGGGGGCCGACCTGGACTATGGCTACACCTTC.

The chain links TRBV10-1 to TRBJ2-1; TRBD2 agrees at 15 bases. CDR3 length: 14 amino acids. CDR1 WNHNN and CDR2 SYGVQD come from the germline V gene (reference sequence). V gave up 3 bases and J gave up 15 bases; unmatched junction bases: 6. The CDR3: CASSDGLAGGSTFF. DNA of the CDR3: TGCGCCAGCAGTGATGGACTAGCGGGAGGGTCAACGTTCTTC.

DNA of the CDR3: TGTGCCAGCAGTGAAGTAAGACTAAGCACAGATACGCAGTATTTT. Amino acids: CASSEVRLSTDTQYF. The rearrangement links TRBV6-1 to TRBJ2-3; possible D gene TRBD2, 5 bases. With 1 base removed from V and 0 bases from J, the gap between germline ends came to 8 bases. Germline values: CDR1 MNHNS, CDR2 SASEGT. The length of the CDR3 is 15 residues.

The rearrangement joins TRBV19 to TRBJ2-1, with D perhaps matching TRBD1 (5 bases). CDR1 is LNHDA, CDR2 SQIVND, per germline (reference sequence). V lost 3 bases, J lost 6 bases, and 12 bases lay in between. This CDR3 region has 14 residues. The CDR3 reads CASSIRGFSNEQFF. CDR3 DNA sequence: TGTGCCAGTAGTATTAGGGGTTTTAGCAATGAGCAGTTCTTC.

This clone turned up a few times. The DNA for the CDR3 is TGTGCCAGCGGTGGGTCGGGACTAGCGTTCTACGAGCAGTACTTC. Its protein product is CASGGSGLAFYEQYF. The rearrangement joins TRBV28 to TRBJ2-7; 10 bases agree with TRBD2. V lost 8 bases, J lost 3 bases, and 10 bases stayed unmatched. Germline CDR1 and CDR2: MDHEN and SYDVKM. This CDR3 contains 15 residues.

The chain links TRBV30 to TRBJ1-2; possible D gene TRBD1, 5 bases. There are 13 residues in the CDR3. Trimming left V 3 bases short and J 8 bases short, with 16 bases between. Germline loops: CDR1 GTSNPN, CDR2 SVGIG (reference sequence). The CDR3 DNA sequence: TGTGCCTGGAGGACAGAACCAGGAGAGGGCTACACCTTC. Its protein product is CAWRTEPGEGYTF.

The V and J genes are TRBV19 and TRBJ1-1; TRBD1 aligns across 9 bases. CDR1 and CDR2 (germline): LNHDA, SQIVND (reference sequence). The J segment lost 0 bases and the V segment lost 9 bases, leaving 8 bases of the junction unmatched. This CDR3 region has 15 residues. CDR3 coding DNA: TGTGCCAGCGTAACAGGGGGCATTATGAACACTGAAGCTTTCTTT. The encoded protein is CASVTGGIMNTEAFF.

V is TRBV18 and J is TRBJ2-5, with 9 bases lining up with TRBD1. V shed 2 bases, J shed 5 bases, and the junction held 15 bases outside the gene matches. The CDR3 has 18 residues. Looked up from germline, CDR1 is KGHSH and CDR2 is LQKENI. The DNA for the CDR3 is TGTGCCAGCTCACCATACACAACCGGGACAGGGCGAGCGGAGACCCAGTACTTC. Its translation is CASSPYTTGTGRAETQYF.

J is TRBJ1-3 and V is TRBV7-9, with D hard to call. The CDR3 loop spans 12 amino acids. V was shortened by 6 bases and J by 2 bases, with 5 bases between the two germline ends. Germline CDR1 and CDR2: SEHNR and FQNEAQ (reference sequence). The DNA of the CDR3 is TGTGCCAGCAGTCAGGCTGGAAACACCATATATTTT. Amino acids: CASSQAGNTIYF.

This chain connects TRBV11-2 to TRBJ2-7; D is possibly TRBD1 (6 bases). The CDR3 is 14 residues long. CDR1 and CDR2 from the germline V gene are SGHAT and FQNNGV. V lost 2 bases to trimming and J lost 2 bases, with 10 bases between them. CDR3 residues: CASSLNAGAYEQYF. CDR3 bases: TGTGCCAGCAGCTTAAATGCAGGGGCCTACGAGCAGTACTTC. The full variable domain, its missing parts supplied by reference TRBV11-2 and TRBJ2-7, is EAGVAQSPRYKIIEKRQSVAFWCNPISGHATLYWYQQILGQGPKLLIQFQNNGVVDDSQLPKDRFSAERLKGVDSTLKIQPAKLEDSAVYLCASSLNAGAYEQYFGPGTRLTVT.

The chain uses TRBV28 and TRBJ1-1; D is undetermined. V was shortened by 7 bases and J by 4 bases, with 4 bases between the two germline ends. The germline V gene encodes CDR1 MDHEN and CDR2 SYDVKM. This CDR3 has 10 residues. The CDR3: CASISTEAFF. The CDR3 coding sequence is TGTGCCAGCATCTCCACTGAAGCTTTCTTT.

CDR3 sequence reads: CASSTSTGRIGKPEAFF. CDR3 DNA: TGTGCCAGCAGCACCTCAACAGGACGGATTGGTAAGCCTGAAGCTTTCTTT. The chain carries TRBV21-1 and TRBJ1-1; the tabulated D call, TRBD1, remains unverified against the DNA. TRBV21-1 is a pseudogene. This CDR3 region has 17 residues.

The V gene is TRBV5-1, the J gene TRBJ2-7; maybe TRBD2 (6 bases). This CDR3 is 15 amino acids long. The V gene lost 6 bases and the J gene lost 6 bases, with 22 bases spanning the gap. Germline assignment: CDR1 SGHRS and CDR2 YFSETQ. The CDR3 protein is CASNAGLSHGGEQYF. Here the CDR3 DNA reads TGCGCCAGCAACGCGGGACTCTCGCACGGGGGCGAGCAGTACTTC. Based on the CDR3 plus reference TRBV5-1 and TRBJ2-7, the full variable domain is KAGVTQTPRYLIKTRGQQVTLSCSPISGHRSVSWYQQTPGQGLQFLFEYFSETQRNKGNFPGRFSGRQFSNSRSEMNVSTLELGDSALYLCASNAGLSHGGEQYFGPGTRLTVT.

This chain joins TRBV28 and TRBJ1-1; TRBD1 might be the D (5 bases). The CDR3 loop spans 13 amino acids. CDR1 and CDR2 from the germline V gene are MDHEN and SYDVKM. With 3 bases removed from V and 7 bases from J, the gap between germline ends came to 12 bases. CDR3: CASSFGGRVEAFF. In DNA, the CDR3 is TGTGCCAGCAGTTTTGGGGGGAGGGTTGAAGCTTTCTTT.

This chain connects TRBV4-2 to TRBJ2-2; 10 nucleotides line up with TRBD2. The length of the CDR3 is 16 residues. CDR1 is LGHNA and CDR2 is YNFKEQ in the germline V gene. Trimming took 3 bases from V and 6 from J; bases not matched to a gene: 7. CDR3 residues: CASSQKSGRAAGELFF. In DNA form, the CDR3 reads TGTGCCAGCAGCCAGAAAAGCGGGAGGGCCGCCGGGGAGCTGTTTTTT.

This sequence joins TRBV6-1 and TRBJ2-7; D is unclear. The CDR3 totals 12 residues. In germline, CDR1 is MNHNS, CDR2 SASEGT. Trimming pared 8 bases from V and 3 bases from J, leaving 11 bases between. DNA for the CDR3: TGTGCCAGCTCCGCGTACGGCTACGAGCAGTACTTC. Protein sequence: CASSAYGYEQYF.

The CDR3 here is CASSLAGVTDTQYF. For the CDR3, the DNA is TGCGCCAGCAGCTTGGCCGGGGTCACAGATACGCAGTATTTT. This sequence joins TRBV5-1 and TRBJ2-3; D perhaps matches TRBD2 (5 bases). The CDR3 length is 14 residues. Germline CDR1 is SGHRS and CDR2 is YFSETQ. V was clipped by 0 bases and J by 2 bases, with 7 bases between them.

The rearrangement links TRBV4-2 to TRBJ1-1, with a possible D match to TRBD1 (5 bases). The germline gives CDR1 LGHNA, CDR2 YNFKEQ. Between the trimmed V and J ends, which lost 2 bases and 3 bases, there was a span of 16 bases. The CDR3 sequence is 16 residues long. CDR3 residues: CASSQLGYGGYTEAFF. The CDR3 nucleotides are TGTGCCAGCAGCCAACTCGGTTACGGGGGTTACACTGAAGCTTTCTTT.

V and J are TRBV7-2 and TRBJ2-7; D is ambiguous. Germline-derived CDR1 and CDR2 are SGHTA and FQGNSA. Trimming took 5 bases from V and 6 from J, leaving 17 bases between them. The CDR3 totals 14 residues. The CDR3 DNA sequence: TGTGCCAGCAGCCCCCGCTCGAATCCCGGCGAGCAGTACTTC. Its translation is CASSPRSNPGEQYF.

The CDR3: CASSLVPFDTQYF. CDR3 nucleotides: TGTGCCAGCAGCTTAGTCCCCTTCGATACGCAGTATTTT. V gene TRBV7-2 combines with J gene TRBJ2-3, with D unresolved. CDR3 length: 13 residues. The germline gives CDR1 SGHTA, CDR2 FQGNSA. Trimming shortened V by 1 base and J by 6 bases, and 8 bases separated the two germline ends.

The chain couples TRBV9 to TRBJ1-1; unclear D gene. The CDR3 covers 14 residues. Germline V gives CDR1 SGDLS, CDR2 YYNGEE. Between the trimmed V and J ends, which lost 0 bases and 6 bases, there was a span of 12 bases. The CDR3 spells CASSVVWNGAEAFF. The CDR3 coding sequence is TGTGCCAGCAGCGTAGTGTGGAACGGGGCTGAAGCTTTCTTT. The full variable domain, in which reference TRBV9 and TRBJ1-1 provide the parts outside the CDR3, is DSGVTQTPKHLITATGQRVTLRCSPRSGDLSVYWYQQSLDQGLQFLIQYYNGEERAKGNILERFSAQQFPDLHSELNLSSLELGDSALYFCASSVVWNGAEAFFGQGTRLTVV.

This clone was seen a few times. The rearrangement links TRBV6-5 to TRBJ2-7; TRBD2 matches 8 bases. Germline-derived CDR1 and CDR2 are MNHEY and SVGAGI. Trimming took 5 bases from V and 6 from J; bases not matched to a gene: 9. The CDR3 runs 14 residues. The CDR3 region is CASSPGQAGAEQYF. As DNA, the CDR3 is TGTGCCAGCAGTCCCGGTCAAGCGGGGGCCGAGCAGTACTTC.

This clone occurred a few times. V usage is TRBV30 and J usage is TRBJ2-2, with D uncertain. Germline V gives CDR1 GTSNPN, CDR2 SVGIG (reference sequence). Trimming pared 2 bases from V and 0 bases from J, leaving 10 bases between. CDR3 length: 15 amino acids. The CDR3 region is CAWSPWAANTGELFF. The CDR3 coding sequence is TGTGCCTGGAGTCCTTGGGCCGCGAACACCGGGGAGCTGTTTTTT.

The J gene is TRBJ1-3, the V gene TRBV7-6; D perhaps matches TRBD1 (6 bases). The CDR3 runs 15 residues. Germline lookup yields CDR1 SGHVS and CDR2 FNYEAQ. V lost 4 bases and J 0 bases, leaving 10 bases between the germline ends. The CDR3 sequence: CASSSDSLSGNTIYF. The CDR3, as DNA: TGTGCCAGCAGCTCGGACAGCCTCTCTGGAAACACCATATATTTT.

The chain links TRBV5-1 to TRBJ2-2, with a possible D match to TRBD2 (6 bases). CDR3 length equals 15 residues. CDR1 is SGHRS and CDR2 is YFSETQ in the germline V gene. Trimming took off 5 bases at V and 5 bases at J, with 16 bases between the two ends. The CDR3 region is CASRLAAGGTGELFF. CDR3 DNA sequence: TGCGCCAGCAGACTCGCGGCAGGAGGGACCGGGGAGCTGTTTTTT.

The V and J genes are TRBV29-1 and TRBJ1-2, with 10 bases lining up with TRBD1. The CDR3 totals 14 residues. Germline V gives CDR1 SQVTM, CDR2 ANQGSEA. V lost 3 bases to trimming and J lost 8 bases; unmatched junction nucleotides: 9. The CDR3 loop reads CSVEGTGVSGGYTF. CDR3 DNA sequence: TGCAGCGTTGAGGGGACAGGGGTTTCTGGAGGCTACACCTTC.